This T cell receptor (beta chain) appears in the sequencing data of a study of blood T cells in healthy people across ages. Using a J-beta primer mix together with a sample-barcoded 5' primer, a second PCR was run for about 6 to 11 cycles. TCRdb itself ran the 5' RACE reads through MiXCR, one entry per CDR3 protein. The sample comprises under 1,000,000 distinct CDR3 sequences, about half of which are singletons, and roughly 18% rests with the top ten. The specimen was blood. The TCR originated in a man at least 80 years old in good health.

In nucleotides, the CDR3 is TGTGCCAGCAGCCCTACCGGGACAGAGCAGTTCTTC. Translation: CASSPTGTEQFF. The V gene is TRBV11-1, the J gene TRBJ2-1; possible D gene TRBD1, 6 bases. CDR1 and CDR2 (germline): SGHAT, FQDESV (reference sequence). V lost 5 bases to trimming and J lost 10 bases, with 12 bases between them. There are 12 residues in the CDR3.